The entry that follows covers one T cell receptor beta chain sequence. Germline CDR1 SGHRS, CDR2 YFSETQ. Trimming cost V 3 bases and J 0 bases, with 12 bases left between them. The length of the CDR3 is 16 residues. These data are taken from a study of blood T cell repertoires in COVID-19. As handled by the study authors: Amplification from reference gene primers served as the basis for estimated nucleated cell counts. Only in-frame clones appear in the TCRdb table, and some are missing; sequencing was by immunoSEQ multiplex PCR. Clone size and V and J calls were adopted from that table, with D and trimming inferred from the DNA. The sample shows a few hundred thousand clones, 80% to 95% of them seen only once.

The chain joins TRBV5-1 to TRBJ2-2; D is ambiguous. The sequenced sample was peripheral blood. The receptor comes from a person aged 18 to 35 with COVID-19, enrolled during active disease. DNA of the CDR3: TGCGCCAGCAGCTCCCAAGGCACTACGAACACCGGGGAGCTGTTTTTT. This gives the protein CASSSQGTTNTGELFF.